This T cell receptor beta chain was recorded in a study of T cells in women clearing cervical HPV infection. Turning to the study itself: Blood came at first lesion visit for cases, post-clearance for controls. Only a few women had HLA typing results available.

Libraries were prepared by immunoSEQ multiplex PCR; TCRdb keeps only in-frame clonotypes and omits some of them. Recorded here are about 33,000 clones; the top ten clones represent roughly 4%. In germline, CDR1 is LNHNV, CDR2 YYDKDF (reference sequence). This CDR3 is built from 13 residues. V lost 1 base and J 6 bases, leaving 9 bases between the germline ends. Turning to this clone: The CDR3 end lies 3 residues beyond the end of the read and is filled in from the germline J gene.

The sample was blood buffy coat. This chain joins TRBV15 and TRBJ1-2; D remains ambiguous. The sequence was obtained from a woman between 18 and 75 years old with a cervical HPV16 infection that either progressed to CIN3+ or cleared (not recorded which). This chain's CDR3 is CATSRGQDDGYTF. The CDR3 DNA, read in part, is TGTGCCACCAGCAGAGGGCAGGATGATGGC.